These 9 T cell receptor beta chains were sequenced from one sample in a study of beta chain features in type 1 diabetes. Isolated RNA was reverse transcribed in full, so expressed TCRB transcripts were sequenced. Here immunoSEQ multiplex PCR was the method, and the copy in TCRdb shows in-frame clones only, minus some. Here the sample spans around 310,000 clones, approximately 10% being singletons. The sample was naive CD4+ T cells from blood. Every receptor here comes from a woman in her twenties or thirties in good health.

This sequence joins TRBV7-9 and TRBJ2-5, with D unresolved. Trimming cost V 2 bases and J 2 bases, with 9 bases left between them. Germline V gene lookup returns CDR1 SEHNR and CDR2 FQNEAQ (reference sequence). The CDR3 extends over 14 amino acids. Here the CDR3 DNA reads TGTGCCAGCAGCTTATGGTCAGTTCAAGAGACCCAGTACTTC. It specifies CASSLWSVQETQYF.

The chain is built from TRBV27 and TRBJ2-1, with 11 bases matching TRBD2. V gave up 4 bases and J gave up 9 bases; unmatched junction bases: 11. This CDR3 spans 16 amino acids. From germline, CDR1 is MNHEY and CDR2 SMNVEV (reference sequence). DNA for the CDR3: TGTGCCAGCAGTTCACTAGCGGGAGAAGGGCGGGGTGAGCAGTTCTTC. This gives the protein CASSSLAGEGRGEQFF.

This clone was seen a handful of times. CDR3 DNA sequence: TGTGCCAGCAGCGGGACTAGCGGGAGACCAGATACGCAGTATTTT. Its translation is CASSGTSGRPDTQYF. This rearrangement joins TRBV6-1 to TRBJ2-3; TRBD2 agrees at 14 bases. Germline CDR1 reads MNHNS; CDR2 reads SASEGT. This CDR3 has 15 residues. Unmatched junction bases numbered 3, after V lost 6 bases and J lost 4 bases.

This clone occurred a few times. The chain links TRBV29-1 to TRBJ2-3; D possibly corresponds to TRBD1 (6 bases). There are 13 residues in the CDR3. Germline-derived CDR1 and CDR2 are SQVTM and ANQGSEA. V lost 3 bases and J 4 bases, leaving 11 bases between the germline ends. CDR3 DNA sequence: TGCAGCGTTGAGGCGTGGGGGCCAGATACGCAGTATTTT. Its protein product is CSVEAWGPDTQYF.

There are a few counts of this clone. V is TRBV7-2 and J is TRBJ2-5; 9 bases match TRBD1. The CDR3 is made up of 15 amino acids. Germline lookup yields CDR1 SGHTA and CDR2 FQGNSA. The V gene end was trimmed by 5 bases and the J gene end by 5 bases; junction bases not matched to a gene: 9. The CDR3 sequence is CASSPTGGISETQYF. The DNA for the CDR3 is TGTGCCAGCAGCCCGACAGGGGGTATTTCGGAGACCCAGTACTTC.

The V call is TRBV18, the J call TRBJ2-1; 9 bases align to TRBD1. The V gene end was trimmed by 4 bases and the J gene end by 3 bases; junction bases not matched to a gene: 4. Germline CDR1 KGHSH, CDR2 LQKENI. The CDR3 is 15 residues long. CDR3 loop: CASSRGTGLYNEQFF. The CDR3 coding sequence is TGTGCCAGCTCACGAGGGACAGGGCTCTACAATGAGCAGTTCTTC.

The chain employs TRBV28 and TRBJ2-2, with TRBD2 identical over 10 bases. The germline CDR1 and CDR2 sequences are MDHEN and SYDVKM. Trimming removed 3 bases from V and 6 bases from J; junction bases left unmatched: 7. The CDR3 contains 16 residues. The CDR3 DNA follows: TGTGCCAGCAGTTTCTTGCTAGCGGGAGTATCCGGGGAGCTGTTTTTT. This codes for CASSFLLAGVSGELFF. Full variable domain (remainder filled in from reference TRBV28 and TRBJ2-2): DVKVTQSSRYLVKRTGEKVFLECVQDMDHENMFWYRQDPGLGLRLIYFSYDVKMKEKGDIPEGYSVSREKKERFSLILESASTNQTSMYLCASSFLLAGVSGELFFGEGSRLTVL.

The J gene is TRBJ2-7, the V gene TRBV11-1; 8 bases agree with TRBD1. The CDR3 loop spans 15 amino acids. The germline gives CDR1 SGHAT, CDR2 FQDESV (reference sequence). V gave up 4 bases and J gave up 2 bases; unmatched junction bases: 7. CDR3 region: CASSSNRGAAYEQYF. The CDR3 DNA follows: TGTGCCAGCAGCTCCAACAGGGGGGCAGCCTACGAGCAGTACTTC.

This clone was seen a handful of times. This sequence joins TRBV7-8 and TRBJ2-5; 11 bases align to TRBD2. The trim removed 5 bases at V and 2 bases at J, leaving 13 bases unmatched. This CDR3 has 18 residues. Germline values: CDR1 SGHVS, CDR2 FQNEAQ. CDR3 nucleotides: TGTGCCAGCAGCACCGGACTAGCGGGCCAGAGGCGGCAAGAGACCCAGTACTTC. This sequence encodes CASSTGLAGQRRQETQYF.